This TCR beta chain originates from a study of breast tumors, draining lymph nodes, adjacent tissues. CDR3 length: 14 amino acids. Germline V lookup: CDR1 MNHEY, CDR2 SVGEGT. TCRdb ran MiXCR on the multiplex PCR reads and lists one entry per CDR3 protein. The table records over 35,000 distinct CDR3 sequences, approximately 37% of them present only once. Note on this clonotype: Being one base from a much bigger clone, this may be a read error.

The genes are TRBV6-2 or TRBV6-3 and TRBJ2-1, with D perhaps TRBD2 (6 bases). This TCR came from a female donor with breast cancer. Some clones in this sample may be carry-over from other donors' samples. The sequencing sample was made of breast tumor tissue. As DNA, the CDR3 is TGTACCAGCAGGCCTAGCGACTCCTACAATGAGCAGTTCTTC. This translates into CTSRPSDSYNEQFF.